This T cell receptor beta chain originates from a study of a mutant IDH1 vaccine in newly diagnosed glioma. In the study overall: Among treated patients, 62.5% were male and around 38% female, and mean age was 40.4 years. At week 47 came visit V13, while visit V12 had come at week 35. Before enrollment, patients got radiotherapy alone, temozolomide alone, or mostly the combination. Whole-study findings and limits: Among all patients, vaccine-induced immune responses occurred in roughly 93%.

Only in-frame clones appear in the TCRdb table, and some are missing; sequencing was by immunoSEQ multiplex PCR. Here the sample spans about 69,000 clones, around nine tenths being singletons. Time point in this sample: week 35, safety follow-up. Topical imiquimod was applied with each vaccine dose, which held 300 ug of mutant IDH1 20-mer peptide. With 5 bases clipped from V and 4 bases from J, the junction kept 14 bases outside the gene matches. Per the germline V gene, CDR1 is WNHNN and CDR2 is SYGVQD (reference sequence). The CDR3 is made up of 17 amino acids. Of note for this clone: Its specificity is not known.

The sequence came from a young man with glioma. The chain uses TRBV10-1 and TRBJ1-5, with 7 bases that match TRBD1. The sequencing used PBMCs, collected from a glioma patient whose treatment included an IDH1 peptide vaccine. The CDR3 DNA sequence: TGCGCCAGCAGTCCTAACCGACAGGGTAGGGGGAATCAGCCCCAGCATTTT. Translation gives CASSPNRQGRGNQPQHF.